This T cell receptor (beta chain) was recorded in a study of preoperative IRX-2 immunotherapy in early breast cancer. This clone was seen just once. V gave up 4 bases and J gave up 6 bases, with 16 bases separating them. CDR1 and CDR2 from the germline V gene are MDHEN and SYDVKM. CDR3 size: 15 residues. TCRdb keeps only in-frame clones here, not all; method: immunoSEQ multiplex PCR. The sample includes over 20,000 clones, roughly four fifths of them seen just once. Stated treatment: preoperative locoregional IRX-2 cytokine immunotherapy. This phase Ib study tested locoregional IRX-2 cytokine immunotherapy given before surgery.

This clonotype was sampled from a human donor with breast cancer. Sequenced material: lymph node tissue, taken after IRX-2 immunotherapy. V is TRBV28 and J is TRBJ1-3, with D possibly matching TRBD1 (6 bases). The CDR3 nucleotides read TGTGCCAGCAGTTCCTTCAGGGGATTTGTAAACACCATATATTTT. This gives the protein CASSSFRGFVNTIYF.